A selection of T cell receptor beta chains follows, all from one sample in a study of blood T cells in healthy people across ages. TCRdb re-derived calls from the 5' RACE reads in MiXCR, one entry per CDR3 protein. Altogether approximately 680,000 distinct CDR3 sequences are present, about 30% being singletons, with the ten largest covering 15%. Sequenced material: blood. The source is a woman older than 75 in good health. CDR3s include the opening cysteine and the closing phenylalanine or tryptophan. A D gene is named only where the DNA matches it firmly. Clone size is not always given. Where it is, it says once, few, many or a class for expanded clones.

D: TRBD2
size: many
J: TRBJ2-3
V: TRBV7-2
CDR3: CASSSRTSHRTDTQYF
DNA: TGTGCCAGCAGTAGTCGGACTAGCCATAGGACAGATACGCAGTATTTT

D: NA
size: NA
J: TRBJ2-1
V: TRBV12-3/TRBV12-4
CDR3: CASLNGGNYEQFF
DNA: TGTGCCAGCCTAAATGGGGGGAACTATGAGCAGTTCTTC

D: NA
size: many
J: TRBJ2-2
V: TRBV5-5
CDR3: CASSLRTTNTGELFF
DNA: TGTGCCAGCAGCTTGCGAACCACGAACACCGGGGAGCTGTTTTTT

D: NA
size: many
J: TRBJ1-1
V: TRBV5-1
CDR3: CASSLDGWGRLTEAFF
DNA: TGCGCCAGCAGCTTGGACGGCTGGGGGCGGCTCACTGAAGCTTTCTTT

D: NA
size: many
J: TRBJ2-7
V: TRBV20-1
CDR3: CSAVQGAGSYEQYF
DNA: TGCAGTGCTGTCCAGGGTGCCGGCTCCTACGAGCAGTACTTC

D: NA
size: few
J: TRBJ1-1
V: TRBV10-3
CDR3: CAISVLGTEAFF
DNA: TGTGCCATCAGTGTCCTGGGGACTGAAGCTTTCTTT

D: TRBD1
size: few
J: TRBJ1-5
V: TRBV5-5
CDR3: CASSLGTGLGNQPQHF
DNA: TGTGCCAGCAGCTTGGGGACAGGGCTTGGAAATCAGCCCCAGCATTTT

D: NA
size: NA
J: TRBJ2-5
V: TRBV30
CDR3: CAVLAETQYF
DNA: TGTGCGGTATTAGCTGAGACCCAGTACTTC

D: NA
size: few
J: TRBJ1-1
V: TRBV28
CDR3: CASRDVAEAFF
DNA: TGTGCCAGCAGGGACGTAGCTGAAGCTTTCTTT

D: NA
size: few
J: TRBJ1-4
V: TRBV15
CDR3: CATSRDRAVGEKLFF
DNA: TGTGCCACCAGCAGAGATCGAGCAGTAGGTGAAAAACTGTTTTTT

D: NA
size: few
J: TRBJ1-5
V: TRBV28
CDR3: CASGGHKDQPQHF
DNA: TGTGCCAGCGGCGGACATAAAGACCAGCCCCAGCATTTT

D: NA
size: NA
J: TRBJ1-1
V: TRBV3-1
CDR3: CASSPIGGTEAFF
DNA: TGTGCCAGCAGTCCTATTGGGGGCACTGAAGCTTTCTTT

D: NA
size: NA
J: TRBJ2-5
V: TRBV6-5
CDR3: CASRARGQFQETQYF
DNA: TGTGCCAGCAGGGCGCGCGGACAGTTCCAAGAGACCCAGTACTTC

D: TRBD2
size: many
J: TRBJ2-1
V: TRBV5-1
CDR3: CASSSGLAGGGFF
DNA: TGCGCCAGCAGCTCGGGACTAGCGGGGGGAGGGTTCTTC

D: NA
size: NA
J: TRBJ2-3
V: TRBV5-6
CDR3: CASSFRSNWLSSTDTQYF
DNA: TGTGCCAGCAGCTTCCGGTCGAATTGGCTCTCTAGCACAGATACGCAGTATTTT

D: TRBD2
size: NA
J: TRBJ2-7
V: TRBV20-1
CDR3: CSARVASGANEQYF
DNA: TGCAGTGCCAGAGTAGCTAGCGGGGCGAATGAGCAGTACTTC

D: NA
size: many
J: TRBJ1-2
V: TRBV4-3
CDR3: CASSQTGVMGYGYTF
DNA: TGCGCCAGCAGCCAAACCGGGGTGATGGGCTATGGCTACACCTTC

D: NA
size: many
J: TRBJ1-2
V: TRBV3-1
CDR3: CASPGGDGYTF
DNA: TGTGCCAGCCCCGGGGGGGATGGCTACACCTTC

D: TRBD1
size: few
J: TRBJ2-4
V: TRBV4-3
CDR3: CASSRRQGTPNIQYF
DNA: TGCGCCAGCAGCCGCAGACAGGGGACGCCAAACATTCAGTACTTC

D: NA
size: many
J: TRBJ1-5
V: TRBV6-1
CDR3: CASSEGATYGNQPQHF
DNA: TGTGCCAGCAGTGAAGGAGCAACGTATGGCAATCAGCCCCAGCATTTT

D: NA
size: many
J: TRBJ1-4
V: TRBV9
CDR3: CASSVGTGGNEKLFF
DNA: TGTGCCAGCAGCGTAGGAACAGGTGGGAATGAAAAACTGTTTTTT

D: NA
size: NA
J: TRBJ2-7
V: TRBV6-5
CDR3: CASSEGLGVREQYF
DNA: TGTGCCAGCAGTGAGGGACTGGGGGTGAGGGAGCAGTACTTC

D: NA
size: NA
J: TRBJ2-1
V: TRBV7-2
CDR3: CASSLGDFSYNEQFF
DNA: TGTGCCAGCAGCTTAGGTGACTTCTCCTACAATGAGCAGTTCTTC

D: NA
size: NA
J: TRBJ1-2
V: TRBV6-5
CDR3: CASSSTRTLSYGYTF
DNA: TGTGCCAGCAGTTCAACCCGGACATTGTCCTATGGCTACACCTTC

D: NA
size: few
J: TRBJ2-7
V: TRBV6-1
CDR3: CASSGRVGSGEQYF
DNA: TGTGCCAGCAGTGGCCGGGTGGGTTCGGGCGAGCAGTACTTC

D: NA
size: few
J: TRBJ1-6
V: TRBV11-2
CDR3: CASSLVPGGGSPLHF
DNA: TGTGCCAGCAGCTTAGTTCCGGGAGGAGGTTCACCCCTCCACTTT

D: TRBD1
size: many
J: TRBJ2-7
V: TRBV2
CDR3: CASSPGQVHEQYF
DNA: TGTGCCAGTAGTCCGGGACAGGTACACGAGCAGTACTTC

D: TRBD1
size: NA
J: TRBJ1-5
V: TRBV20-1
CDR3: CSAGDSSHKNQPQHF
DNA: TGCAGTGCTGGGGACAGCTCCCATAAAAATCAGCCCCAGCATTTT

D: NA
size: NA
J: TRBJ2-2
V: TRBV20-1
CDR3: CSARVKGGLSGELFF
DNA: TGCAGTGCTAGAGTTAAAGGGGGTTTATCCGGGGAGCTGTTTTTT

D: NA
size: NA
J: TRBJ1-5
V: TRBV28
CDR3: CASPLRQTDSNQPQHF
DNA: TGTGCCAGCCCCCTGCGACAGACGGATAGCAATCAGCCCCAGCATTTT

D: NA
size: many
J: TRBJ1-6
V: TRBV5-1
CDR3: CASSLAGSGGSPLHF
DNA: TGCGCCAGCAGCTTGGCGGGCTCGGGGGGTTCACCCCTCCACTTT

D: NA
size: many
J: TRBJ1-5
V: TRBV20-1
CDR3: CSASRKGLTNQPQHF
DNA: TGCAGTGCTAGCCGAAAAGGACTGACCAATCAGCCCCAGCATTTT

D: NA
size: many
J: TRBJ1-4
V: TRBV15
CDR3: CATSRDSPWEKLFF
DNA: TGTGCCACCAGCAGAGATTCCCCATGGGAAAAACTGTTTTTT

D: NA
size: many
J: TRBJ2-7
V: TRBV5-1
CDR3: CASSSVAYSYEQYF
DNA: TGCGCCAGCAGCTCGGTAGCGTATTCCTACGAGCAGTACTTC

D: TRBD2
size: many
J: TRBJ2-6
V: TRBV7-2
CDR3: CASSSGLAGAGANVLTF
DNA: TGTGCCAGCAGCTCCGGACTAGCGGGGGCTGGGGCCAACGTCCTGACTTTC

D: TRBD2
size: many
J: TRBJ2-1
V: TRBV6-5
CDR3: CASSPRRGGSYNEQFF
DNA: TGTGCCAGCAGCCCGCGACGGGGGGGTTCCTACAATGAGCAGTTCTTC

D: NA
size: NA
J: TRBJ1-2
V: TRBV6-2/TRBV6-3
CDR3: CASRMTQSGYTF
DNA: TGTGCCAGCAGGATGACACAATCTGGCTACACCTTC

D: NA
size: NA
J: TRBJ2-7
V: TRBV7-2
CDR3: CASSLGGAKPGRPYEQYF
DNA: TGTGCCAGCAGCTTGGGGGGGGCGAAGCCTGGACGCCCCTACGAGCAGTACTTC

D: NA
size: NA
J: TRBJ2-5
V: TRBV18
CDR3: CASSPPFGGGETQYF
DNA: TGTGCCAGCTCACCACCGTTTGGGGGCGGAGAGACCCAGTACTTC

D: NA
size: NA
J: TRBJ2-1
V: TRBV11-2
CDR3: CASSLESETNEQFF
DNA: TGTGCCAGCAGCTTAGAGTCCGAAACCAATGAGCAGTTCTTC

D: NA
size: NA
J: TRBJ1-5
V: TRBV7-9
CDR3: CASSLGQREPQHF
DNA: TGTGCCAGCAGCTTAGGTCAGCGGGAGCCCCAGCATTTT

D: NA
size: many
J: TRBJ2-7
V: TRBV3-1
CDR3: CASSQLQKVGYYEQYF
DNA: TGTGCCAGCAGCCAATTACAGAAGGTGGGATACTACGAGCAGTACTTC

D: TRBD1
size: many
J: TRBJ2-6
V: TRBV4-1
CDR3: CASSQVTGGIGSGANVLTF
DNA: TGCGCCAGCAGCCAAGTAACAGGGGGTATTGGCTCTGGGGCCAACGTCCTGACTTTC

D: TRBD1
size: NA
J: TRBJ2-7
V: TRBV20-1
CDR3: CSARTGNDEYEQYF
DNA: TGCAGTGCTCGGACAGGGAACGACGAATACGAGCAGTACTTC

D: TRBD2
size: many
J: TRBJ2-1
V: TRBV7-2
CDR3: CASSLDLLRGGRDEQFF
DNA: TGTGCCAGCAGCTTAGATCTTTTGCGGGGGGGCAGAGATGAGCAGTTCTTC

D: NA
size: NA
J: TRBJ2-7
V: TRBV5-1
CDR3: CASSINPGRIYEQYF
DNA: TGCGCCAGCAGCATAAATCCGGGACGGATCTACGAGCAGTACTTC

D: NA
size: many
J: TRBJ1-1
V: TRBV6-5
CDR3: CASSYSGEIGTEAFF
DNA: TGTGCCAGCAGTTACTCCGGGGAGATCGGAACTGAAGCTTTCTTT

D: NA
size: many
J: TRBJ1-2
V: TRBV20-1
CDR3: CSAPPRSGGYTF
DNA: TGCAGTGCACCCCCCCGGTCGGGTGGCTACACCTTC